Listed here are 29 T cell receptor beta chains from one sample, sequenced in a study of blood T cell repertoires in COVID-19. Sequencing was performed with immunoSEQ multiplex PCR; in TCRdb, only in-frame clones are kept and a portion is missing. The sample has about 300,000 clones, 80% to 95% seen once. The sequenced material came from PBMCs or T cells enriched from blood (not recorded which). The source of these receptors is a woman in her 30s who had recovered from COVID-19.

This chain uses TRBV7-9 with TRBJ1-5; 7 bases match TRBD1. The CDR3 runs 14 residues. The V segment lost 8 bases and the J segment 9 bases; nucleotides outside the gene matches: 13. Germline V gives CDR1 SEHNR, CDR2 FQNEAQ (reference sequence). The CDR3 spells CASQGDSGIAPQHF. CDR3 nucleotides: TGTGCCAGCCAGGGGGACAGTGGAATAGCGCCCCAGCATTTT.

The chain joins TRBV7-2 to TRBJ1-4; D not certain. CDR3 length: 14 residues. Trimming removed 3 bases from V and 3 bases from J, with 8 bases in between. CDR1 and CDR2 (germline): SGHTA, FQGNSA. The CDR3 coding sequence is TGTGCCAGCAGCTTTTACAGATCTAATGAAAAACTGTTTTTT. Residues: CASSFYRSNEKLFF. The full variable domain, completed using reference TRBV7-2 and TRBJ1-4, is GAGVSQSPSNKVTEKGKDVELRCDPISGHTALYWYRQSLGQGLEFLIYFQGNSAPDKSGLPSDRFSAERTGGSVSTLTIQRTQQEDSAVYLCASSFYRSNEKLFFGSGTQLSVL.

The chain couples TRBV7-9 to TRBJ2-1; D uncertain. V dropped 5 bases and J dropped 1 base, with 9 bases sitting between them. Germline loops: CDR1 SEHNR, CDR2 FQNEAQ (reference sequence). CDR3 length equals 14 residues. CDR3 in DNA: TGTGCCAGCAGCACCGTCGGGTCCTACAATGAGCAGTTCTTC. Translation gives CASSTVGSYNEQFF.

This clone has just a few counts. The chain recombines TRBV7-6 with TRBJ2-1, with 12 bases fitting TRBD2. The CDR3 totals 17 residues. V dropped 5 bases and J dropped 6; count of bases not matched to a gene: 11. Germline V CDR1 and CDR2: SGHVS, FNYEAQ. CDR3 region: CASSPGLAGTTSNEQFF. CDR3 coding DNA: TGTGCCAGCAGCCCCGGACTAGCGGGAACAACGTCCAATGAGCAGTTCTTC. Full variable domain (rest looked up from reference TRBV7-6 and TRBJ2-1): GAGVSQSPRYKVTKRGQDVALRCDPISGHVSLYWYRQALGQGPEFLTYFNYEAQQDKSGLPNDRFSAERPEGSISTLTIQRTEQRDSAMYRCASSPGLAGTTSNEQFFGPGTRLTVL.

The chain employs TRBV27 and TRBJ1-5; 7 bases match TRBD1. V was pared by 5 bases and J by 1 base, with 14 bases of the junction left unmatched. Per the germline V gene, CDR1 is MNHEY and CDR2 is SMNVEV (reference sequence). The CDR3 consists of 18 residues. The CDR3 coding sequence is TGTGCCAGCAGTCTAAGGCCACCGGGACAGAGAAGCAATCAGCCCCAGCATTTT. This sequence encodes CASSLRPPGQRSNQPQHF.

This chain links TRBV9 with TRBJ2-3; no clear D. Germline values: CDR1 SGDLS, CDR2 YYNGEE. Trimming stripped 3 bases from V and 1 base from J, with 6 bases between. CDR3 size: 13 residues. The CDR3 bases are TGTGCCAGCAGCGAAAGCGGCACAGATACGCAGTATTTT. The encoded protein is CASSESGTDTQYF.

The CDR3 DNA is TGCAGCCTAATAGCGGGAGTGGAGACCCAGTACTTC. Its translation: CSLIAGVETQYF. This sequence joins TRBV29-1 and TRBJ2-5, with 9 bases aligning to TRBD2. The CDR3 spans 12 residues. V gave up 8 bases and J gave up 5 bases; unmatched junction bases: 6. CDR1 SQVTM and CDR2 ANQGSEA come from the germline V gene. The full variable domain, its missing parts supplied by reference TRBV29-1 and TRBJ2-5, is SAVISQKPSRDICQRGTSLTIQCQVDSQVTMMFWYRQQPGQSLTLIATANQGSEATYESGFVIDKFPISRPNLTFSTLTVSNMSPEDSSIYLCSLIAGVETQYFGPGTRLLVL.

This chain links TRBV20-1 with TRBJ1-2, with 7 bases lining up with TRBD1. The CDR3 sequence is 11 residues long. Trimming cost V 4 bases and J 8 bases; bases outside gene matches: 4. Germline CDR1 and CDR2: DFQATT and SNEGSKA (reference sequence). The CDR3 reads CSATTGDGYTF. The CDR3 region has the DNA TGCAGTGCTACAACAGGGGACGGCTACACCTTC.

The chain has TRBV4-3 and TRBJ2-1; 8 nucleotides line up with TRBD2. The trim removed 4 bases at V and 0 bases at J, leaving 11 bases unmatched. CDR1 LGHNA and CDR2 YSLEER come from the germline V gene. CDR3 length equals 18 residues. The CDR3 here is CASSRGRSGGSSYNEQFF. The CDR3 coding sequence is TGCGCCAGCAGCCGGGGGCGGTCGGGAGGGAGCTCCTACAATGAGCAGTTCTTC.

The chain joins TRBV2 to TRBJ2-2, with unresolved D. The V and J ends lost 7 bases and 8 bases respectively, with 11 bases between them. Germline CDR1 SNHLY, CDR2 FYNNEI. The length of the CDR3 is 12 residues. CDR3 sequence: CASIPGGGELFF. The CDR3 DNA is TGTGCCAGCATACCCGGTGGTGGGGAGCTGTTTTTT. Full variable domain (rest looked up from reference TRBV2 and TRBJ2-2): EPEVTQTPSHQVTQMGQEVILRCVPISNHLYFYWYRQILGQKVEFLVSFYNNEISEKSEIFDDQFSVERPDGSNFTLKIRSTKLEDSAMYFCASIPGGGELFFGEGSRLTVL.

This chain connects TRBV5-4 to TRBJ2-7; 12 positions match TRBD2. V lost 4 bases, J lost 6 bases, and 11 bases stayed unmatched. CDR1 and CDR2 from the germline V gene are SGHNT and YYREEE (reference sequence). This CDR3 has 16 amino acids. The CDR3 reads CASSQPETSGRREQYF. The CDR3 coding sequence is TGTGCCAGCAGCCAACCTGAAACTAGCGGGAGGCGCGAGCAGTACTTC.

V gene TRBV5-1 combines with J gene TRBJ1-1, with D maybe TRBD1 (5 bases). Germline V CDR1 and CDR2: SGHRS, YFSETQ. Between the trimmed V and J ends, which lost 4 bases and 1 base, there was a span of 14 bases. CDR3 size: 15 residues. The CDR3, as DNA: TGCGCCAGCAGCCCAGACAGACTGTCGAACACTGAAGCTTTCTTT. Translated, it gives CASSPDRLSNTEAFF.

In its sample, this clone was seen many times. This chain links TRBV19 with TRBJ1-2; D unresolved. The CDR3 totals 13 residues. Trimming removed 5 bases at V and 4 bases at J, with 11 bases between. Germline V gives CDR1 LNHDA, CDR2 SQIVND (reference sequence). DNA of the CDR3: TGTGCCAGTAGTCCCCCACTTGTCTATGGCTACACCTTC. Its translation is CASSPPLVYGYTF.

This chain links TRBV6-1 with TRBJ1-2; D is perhaps TRBD1 (6 bases). Germline CDR1 MNHNS, CDR2 SASEGT. The CDR3 is 15 amino acids. V gave up 3 bases and J gave up 7 bases, with 18 bases separating them. The CDR3 here is CASSEWGGAGAGYTF. Written as DNA, the CDR3 is TGTGCCAGCAGTGAGTGGGGGGGGGCAGGGGCTGGCTACACCTTC.

The gene calls are TRBV7-2 and TRBJ2-5, with 11 bases identical to TRBD2. The germline V gene has CDR1 SGHTA and CDR2 FQGNSA. The CDR3 length is 16 residues. V was pared by 4 bases and J by 3 bases, with 7 bases of the junction left unmatched. The CDR3: CASSSTTSGRKETQYF. CDR3 DNA sequence: TGTGCCAGCAGCTCTACCACTAGCGGGAGAAAAGAGACCCAGTACTTC.

This clone has a single count. The chain employs TRBV19 and TRBJ2-1; no firm D call. CDR3 length equals 12 residues. V was clipped by 8 bases and J by 5 bases, with 10 bases between them. Germline V CDR1 and CDR2: LNHDA, SQIVND (reference sequence). The CDR3: CASAQINNEQFF. In DNA form, the CDR3 reads TGTGCCAGTGCACAGATAAACAATGAGCAGTTCTTC.

The chain carries TRBV30 and TRBJ2-1, with TRBD2 matching over 10 bases. V lost 5 bases, J lost 12 bases, and 16 bases stayed unmatched. Germline V gives CDR1 GTSNPN, CDR2 SVGIG (reference sequence). The length of the CDR3 is 15 residues. CDR3 in DNA: TGTGCCTGGCGTCCGGGACTAGCGATAATAGAAGGGCAGTTCTTC. It yields the protein CAWRPGLAIIEGQFF.

This clone has a single count. The chain carries TRBV29-1 and TRBJ1-2, with a tentative D call TRBD1 (6 bases). Germline loops: CDR1 SQVTM, CDR2 ANQGSEA. CDR3 size: 13 residues. V shed 6 bases and J shed 3 bases, with 14 bases lying between them. The CDR3 DNA is TGCAGCGTCCTGACAGGTGGCGACTATGGCTACACCTTC. Protein: CSVLTGGDYGYTF.

The chain couples TRBV30 to TRBJ1-5; D unresolved. Germline values: CDR1 GTSNPN, CDR2 SVGIG (reference sequence). Deletions cut 2 bases from V and 0 bases from J, with 11 bases between. This CDR3 region has 15 residues. CDR3 coding DNA: TGTGCCTGGAGTCCCGGTAATCCTAGCAATCAGCCCCAGCATTTT. As protein: CAWSPGNPSNQPQHF. Based on the CDR3 plus reference TRBV30 and TRBJ1-5, the full variable domain is SQTIHQWPATLVQPVGSPLSLECTVEGTSNPNLYWYRQAAGRGLQLLFYSVGIGQISSEVPQNLSASRPQDRQFILSSKKLLLSDSGFYLCAWSPGNPSNQPQHFGDGTRLSIL.

The chain carries TRBV2 and TRBJ2-7; TRBD2 might be the D (6 bases). Germline loops: CDR1 SNHLY, CDR2 FYNNEI. Trimming pared 4 bases from V and 5 bases from J, leaving 15 bases between. The CDR3 runs 14 residues. The CDR3, as DNA: TGTGCCAGCAGTGGTCGGAGGGAGAGGAACGAGCAGTACTTC. Translated, it gives CASSGRRERNEQYF.

The CDR3 DNA follows: TGTGCCAGCAGTTTTCGTGGCAGGCCCATGACTGAAGCTTTCTTT. Protein sequence: CASSFRGRPMTEAFF. The V and J genes are TRBV28 and TRBJ1-1, with D unclear. Looked up from germline, CDR1 is MDHEN and CDR2 is SYDVKM. V was clipped by 3 bases and J by 5 bases, with 16 bases between them. This CDR3 has 15 residues.

V and J are TRBV28 and TRBJ1-2; unclear D gene. The CDR3 runs to 13 residues. Trimming left V 4 bases short and J 4 bases short, with 10 bases between. The germline CDR1 and CDR2 sequences are MDHEN and SYDVKM. CDR3 coding DNA: TGTGCCAGCAGTTGGGAGGAGGGCTATGGCTACACCTTC. It translates to CASSWEEGYGYTF.

The chain uses TRBV11-2 and TRBJ2-5; 8 bases fit TRBD1. J lost 5 bases, V lost 5 bases, and 7 bases had no gene match. The CDR3 sequence is 14 residues long. Germline V gives CDR1 SGHAT, CDR2 FQNNGV. CDR3 amino acids: CASSARTGTETQYF. For the CDR3, the DNA is TGTGCCAGCAGCGCCCGGACAGGGACGGAGACCCAGTACTTC. The full variable domain, rest sourced from reference TRBV11-2 and TRBJ2-5, is EAGVAQSPRYKIIEKRQSVAFWCNPISGHATLYWYQQILGQGPKLLIQFQNNGVVDDSQLPKDRFSAERLKGVDSTLKIQPAKLEDSAVYLCASSARTGTETQYFGPGTRLLVL.

The chain carries TRBV14 and TRBJ1-1; unclear D gene. The V gene's germline CDR1 is SGHDN and CDR2 FVKESK. CDR3 length: 13 amino acids. V was clipped by 6 bases and J by 1 base, with 9 bases between them. CDR3 sequence: CASSRLSNTEAFF. CDR3 in DNA: TGTGCCAGCAGTAGACTCTCGAACACTGAAGCTTTCTTT. The entire variable domain, with the rest obtained from reference TRBV14 and TRBJ1-1, is as follows: EAGVTQFPSHSVIEKGQTVTLRCDPISGHDNLYWYRRVMGKEIKFLLHFVKESKQDESGMPNNRFLAERTGGTYSTLKVQPAELEDSGVYFCASSRLSNTEAFFGQGTRLTVV.

The genes are TRBV14 and TRBJ1-1; 11 bases map to TRBD1. The CDR3 has 18 residues. Germline loops: CDR1 SGHDN, CDR2 FVKESK. Germline trimming cut 2 bases from V and 0 bases from J; bases unmatched to any gene: 8. CDR3 loop: CASSQFRTGGRVNTEAFF. The DNA of the CDR3 is TGTGCCAGCAGCCAATTCAGGACAGGGGGCAGAGTGAACACTGAAGCTTTCTTT.

The rearrangement links TRBV5-1 to TRBJ1-2; D gene uncertain. The CDR3 sequence is 12 residues long. Germline V lookup: CDR1 SGHRS, CDR2 YFSETQ. V was clipped by 4 bases and J by 4 bases, with 8 bases between them. For the CDR3, the DNA is TGCGCCAGCAGCCCGGAGCTCTATGGCTACACCTTC. Translation gives CASSPELYGYTF.

The gene calls are TRBV5-4 and TRBJ2-2, with 9 positions matching TRBD2. The length of the CDR3 is 18 residues. Germline V gene data show CDR1 as SGHNT and CDR2 as YYREEE (reference sequence). V lost 1 base, J lost 6 bases, and 13 bases stayed unmatched. CDR3 sequence reads: CASSLRLAGDSGPGELFF. The DNA of the CDR3 is TGTGCCAGCAGCTTGAGATTAGCGGGAGATTCGGGGCCCGGGGAGCTGTTTTTT.

This clone has only one observation. The chain employs TRBV10-3 and TRBJ2-1; no clear D. This CDR3 is built from 12 residues. Germline assignment: CDR1 ENHRY and CDR2 SYGVKD. The ends were cut back, 5 bases at V and 4 bases at J, with 6 bases in the middle. CDR3 bases: TGTGCCATCAGTCAACAGTACAATGAGCAGTTCTTC. It yields the protein CAISQQYNEQFF.

The chain has TRBV6-1 and TRBJ2-1; 13 bases match TRBD2. Germline CDR1 is MNHNS and CDR2 is SASEGT. This CDR3 spans 17 amino acids. Trimming removed 3 bases from V and 6 bases from J; junction bases left unmatched: 8. CDR3 in DNA: TGTGCCAGCAGTGAGCCTCGGACTAGCGGGAGACTCAATGAGCAGTTCTTC. It specifies CASSEPRTSGRLNEQFF.